The 14 T cell receptor beta chains in this list originate from one sample, sequenced in a study of yellow fever vaccine responses in identical twins. TCRdb redid the calling of the RT-PCR reads with MiXCR, one entry per CDR3 protein. The sample holds roughly 3,800 distinct CDR3 sequences, around 87% seen once. The input for sequencing was T cells from blood (PBMCs), unsorted or a sorted subset (not recorded which), taken before or after yellow fever vaccination (not recorded which). All receptors derive from a woman in her late teens or twenties who received the yellow fever vaccine.

V and J are TRBV11-1 and TRBJ1-1, with D perhaps matching TRBD1 (5 bases). V lost 6 bases, J lost 6 bases, and 8 bases lay in between. The CDR3 covers 11 residues. CDR1 and CDR2 (germline): SGHAT, FQDESV (reference sequence). CDR3 in DNA: TGTGCCAGCAGTGGGGGGGCTGAAGCTTTCTTT. Amino acids: CASSGGAEAFF.

This clonotype showed up just a few times. V gene TRBV10-3 combines with J gene TRBJ1-2; no reliable D call. The germline gives CDR1 ENHRY, CDR2 SYGVKD. Trimming pared 6 bases from V and 1 base from J, leaving 9 bases between. The CDR3 covers 13 residues. CDR3 in DNA: TGTGCCATCAGCCCCAGGTTTAACTATGGCTACACCTTC. It specifies CAISPRFNYGYTF.

The V gene is TRBV20-1, the J gene TRBJ2-1, with D perhaps TRBD1 or TRBD2 (6 bases each). Trimming left V 7 bases short and J 7 bases short, with 29 bases between. Germline V CDR1 and CDR2: DFQATT, SNEGSKA (reference sequence). The CDR3 is 17 amino acids. DNA of the CDR3: TGCAGTGTTCTGTCCCTGGCGTCGGGAAGGGGGGCTAATGAGCAGTTCTTC. Translated, it gives CSVLSLASGRGANEQFF.

This chain connects TRBV11-3 to TRBJ2-2, with 7 positions matching TRBD1. The CDR3 totals 15 residues. CDR1 and CDR2 from the germline V gene are SGHNT and YENEEA. The ends lost 4 bases at V and 3 bases at J; junction bases unmatched: 5. CDR3 coding DNA: TGTGCCAGCAGCTCACGACAGGGATACACCGGGGAGCTGTTTTTT. Encoded protein: CASSSRQGYTGELFF.

The CDR3 DNA reads TGTGCCAGCTCACCTATGGCAGCCTCCTACAATGAGCAGTTCTTC. Its protein is CASSPMAASYNEQFF. The chain links TRBV18 to TRBJ2-1; D uncertain. This CDR3 comprises 15 residues. Trimming took off 3 bases at V and 0 bases at J, with 9 bases between the two ends. Germline V gene data show CDR1 as KGHSH and CDR2 as LQKENI.

This sequence joins TRBV29-1 and TRBJ2-4; D remains ambiguous. The CDR3 spans 14 residues. Looked up from germline, CDR1 is SQVTM and CDR2 is ANQGSEA. The V end was cut by 6 bases, the J end by 0 bases, with 12 bases between. Written as DNA, the CDR3 is TGCAGCGTACGACATAACCTAGCCAAAAACATTCAGTACTTC. It is translated as CSVRHNLAKNIQYF.

The rearrangement links TRBV29-1 to TRBJ1-1; TRBD1 is a possible D gene (6 bases). The CDR3 contains 15 residues. V lost 7 bases, J lost 0 bases, and 18 bases lay in between. CDR1 is SQVTM and CDR2 is ANQGSEA in the germline V gene. CDR3 protein: CSGGGRGLMNTEAFF. CDR3 nucleotide sequence: TGCAGCGGAGGGGGACGCGGACTCATGAACACTGAAGCTTTCTTT.

The chain recombines TRBV29-1 with TRBJ1-2; a weak D match, TRBD1 (6 bases). V was clipped by 7 bases and J by 6 bases, with 12 bases between them. CDR1 and CDR2 (germline): SQVTM, ANQGSEA. CDR3 length equals 11 residues. CDR3 DNA sequence: TGCAGCGCTCAACAGGGAGATGGCTACACCTTC. This codes for CSAQQGDGYTF.

This chain links TRBV7-9 with TRBJ2-1, with 10 bases matching TRBD2. Germline CDR1 reads SEHNR; CDR2 reads FQNEAQ (reference sequence). V lost 3 bases to trimming and J lost 7 bases; unmatched junction nucleotides: 6. This CDR3 has 15 residues. CDR3 residues: CASSFAGLARNEQFF. For the CDR3, the DNA is TGTGCCAGCAGCTTCGCGGGACTAGCGAGGAATGAGCAGTTCTTC. Full variable domain (outside the CDR3, taken from reference TRBV7-9 and TRBJ2-1): DTGVSQNPRHKITKRGQNVTFRCDPISEHNRLYWYRQTLGQGPEFLTYFQNEAQLEKSRLLSDRFSAERPKGSFSTLEIQRTEQGDSAMYLCASSFAGLARNEQFFGPGTRLTVL.

Only one count was recorded for this clonotype. The rearrangement joins TRBV7-2 to TRBJ2-3; D is ambiguous. The CDR3 sequence is 13 residues long. Trimming removed 0 bases from V and 6 bases from J, with 7 bases in between. Looked up from germline, CDR1 is SGHTA and CDR2 is FQGNSA. The CDR3 DNA follows: TGTGCCAGCAGCTTAGCCCCATTTGATACGCAGTATTTT. Translation: CASSLAPFDTQYF.

This clonotype was counted a single time. This rearrangement joins TRBV11-2 to TRBJ2-5, with D possibly TRBD2 on 6 matching bases. The CDR3 sequence is 16 residues long. The germline V gene has CDR1 SGHAT and CDR2 FQNNGV. Trimming pared 5 bases from V and 3 bases from J, leaving 19 bases between. The CDR3 DNA is TGTGCCAGCAGCCCAACCGGGAGAGTAGGGGAAGAGACCCAGTACTTC. Translated: CASSPTGRVGEETQYF.

The DNA for the CDR3 is TGCAGCGTTGATGGACAGGGGAGTGGGAATGAGCAGTTCTTC. Its translation: CSVDGQGSGNEQFF. V is TRBV29-1 and J is TRBJ2-1, with TRBD1 identical over 9 bases. The CDR3 is 14 amino acids. Looked up from germline, CDR1 is SQVTM and CDR2 is ANQGSEA. J was trimmed by 7 bases and V by 3 bases; bases with no gene match: 7.

About this clonotype itself: A read error may account for a junction end that differs from germline. V gene TRBV27 combines with J gene TRBJ1-3; D is unresolved. In germline, CDR1 is MNHEY, CDR2 SMNVEV (reference sequence). The length of the CDR3 is 14 residues. The CDR3 protein is CTSSSDLSGNTIYF. CDR3 in DNA: TGCACCAGCAGTTCGGACCTCTCTGGAAACACCATATATTTT.

The chain is built from TRBV20-1 and TRBJ2-7; D not resolved. Germline values: CDR1 DFQATT, CDR2 SNEGSKA (reference sequence). This CDR3 comprises 12 residues. The germline V and J ends were trimmed by 1 base and 3 bases, with 7 bases remaining between them. The CDR3 spells CSARVPSYEQYF. CDR3 nucleotide sequence: TGCAGTGCTAGAGTGCCGAGCTACGAGCAGTACTTC.